This T cell receptor (beta chain) was obtained from a study of OX40 agonist ivuxolimab in advanced cancers. TCRdb's copy holds only in-frame clones and misses some; the assay was immunoSEQ multiplex PCR. This repertoire shows 74,000 or so clones, more than 80% found once; its top ten account for roughly 10%. Germline-derived CDR1 and CDR2 are SGHNT and YYREEE (reference sequence). With V trimmed by 5 bases and J by 1 base, 6 bases remained unmatched. The CDR3 covers 15 residues. The V gene is TRBV5-4, the J gene TRBJ1-2; TRBD1 aligns across 9 bases. The receptor's source is an adult with an advanced solid tumor such as melanoma, head and neck, liver or kidney cancer. The source was CD4+ or CD8+ T cells sorted from blood, collected in a trial of the OX40 agonist ivuxolimab. The CDR3 sequence is CASRPGQGDNYGYTF. CDR3 DNA: TGTGCCAGCAGACCGGGACAGGGCGATAACTATGGCTACACCTTC. Full variable domain (remainder filled in from reference TRBV5-4 and TRBJ1-2): ETGVTQSPTHLIKTRGQQVTLRCSSQSGHNTVSWYQQALGQGPQFIFQYYREEENGRGNFPPRFSGLQFPNYSSELNVNALELDDSALYLCASRPGQGDNYGYTFGSGTRLTVV.